The 25 T cell receptor beta chains presented below share a single source sample, sequenced in a study of blood T cell repertoires in COVID-19. TCRdb's table, derived via immunoSEQ multiplex PCR, lists solely in-frame clones and lacks some. The sample includes over 200,000 clones, about 84% of them seen just once. Source material: PBMCs or T cells enriched from blood (not recorded which). Receptors were obtained from a man in his 60s who had recovered from COVID-19.

The CDR3 is CASSLGGQGNNEQFF. Here the CDR3 DNA reads TGTGCCAGCAGCTTGGGGGGACAGGGTAACAATGAGCAGTTCTTC. The rearrangement joins TRBV5-4 to TRBJ2-1; 9 positions agree with TRBD1. The CDR3 loop spans 15 amino acids. V trimming: 0 bases; J trimming: 5 bases; junction bases outside the gene matches: 3. CDR1 and CDR2 from the germline V gene are SGHNT and YYREEE (reference sequence). The full variable domain, completed using reference TRBV5-4 and TRBJ2-1, is ETGVTQSPTHLIKTRGQQVTLRCSSQSGHNTVSWYQQALGQGPQFIFQYYREEENGRGNFPPRFSGLQFPNYSSELNVNALELDDSALYLCASSLGGQGNNEQFFGPGTRLTVL.

This rearrangement joins TRBV9 to TRBJ1-2; 11 positions agree with TRBD1. After removal of 0 bases from V and 8 bases from J, the junction contained 3 bases not matched to a gene. CDR3 length equals 14 residues. CDR1 is SGDLS and CDR2 is YYNGEE in the germline V gene. CDR3 residues: CASSVEGQGAGYTF. CDR3 DNA sequence: TGTGCCAGCAGCGTAGAAGGACAGGGGGCCGGCTACACCTTC.

J is TRBJ1-1 and V is TRBV4-3, with no clear D. Germline CDR1 and CDR2: LGHNA and YSLEER. V lost 0 bases, J lost 0 bases, and 11 bases lay in between. The CDR3 runs 16 residues. CDR3 protein: CASSQDSQLLNTEAFF. CDR3 DNA: TGCGCCAGCAGCCAAGATTCACAGCTATTGAACACTGAAGCTTTCTTT.

The chain joins TRBV19 to TRBJ1-2, with D perhaps TRBD1 (6 bases). The CDR3 totals 14 residues. The germline V and J ends were trimmed by 6 bases and 5 bases, with 16 bases remaining between them. Germline V gene data show CDR1 as LNHDA and CDR2 as SQIVND (reference sequence). The DNA for the CDR3 is TGTGCCAGTAGCTATAAAGAACAGGGTTATGGCTACACCTTC. It translates to CASSYKEQGYGYTF.

V gene TRBV11-3 combines with J gene TRBJ2-2, with D tentatively TRBD2 (6 bases). V was shortened by 4 bases and J by 6 bases, with 9 bases between the two germline ends. The CDR3 loop spans 13 amino acids. Germline lookup yields CDR1 SGHNT and CDR2 YENEEA. This CDR3 reads CASSSWGAGELFF. The CDR3 nucleotides read TGTGCCAGCAGCTCCTGGGGGGCCGGGGAGCTGTTTTTT.

V usage is TRBV29-1 and J usage is TRBJ2-5; 9 bases are shared with TRBD1. This CDR3 region has 13 residues. The ends lost 4 bases at V and 4 bases at J; junction bases unmatched: 4. Germline V gene data show CDR1 as SQVTM and CDR2 as ANQGSEA. In DNA, the CDR3 is TGCAGCGTTGCCGGGACAGGGTCAGAGACCCAGTACTTC. It codes for CSVAGTGSETQYF. Variable domain in full (rest from reference TRBV29-1 and TRBJ2-5): SAVISQKPSRDICQRGTSLTIQCQVDSQVTMMFWYRQQPGQSLTLIATANQGSEATYESGFVIDKFPISRPNLTFSTLTVSNMSPEDSSIYLCSVAGTGSETQYFGPGTRLLVL.

The rearrangement joins TRBV19 to TRBJ1-6; no reliable D call. Germline V lookup: CDR1 LNHDA, CDR2 SQIVND (reference sequence). The CDR3 has 14 amino acids. Trimming took 5 bases from V and 5 from J, leaving 10 bases between them. CDR3 DNA sequence: TGTGCCAGTAGTCCGAGGTACGATAATTCACCCCTCCACTTT. Translated, it gives CASSPRYDNSPLHF.

This clone was detected once. The V call is TRBV7-2, the J call TRBJ2-6; the D is unclear. The V end lost 3 bases, the J end lost 1 base, and 19 bases lay between the germline ends. CDR1 and CDR2 from the germline V gene are SGHTA and FQGNSA. CDR3 size: 19 residues. CDR3 sequence reads: CASSLFPARSLSGANVLTF. CDR3 nucleotide sequence: TGTGCCAGCAGCTTGTTCCCGGCTAGATCTCTTTCTGGGGCCAACGTCCTGACTTTC. The variable domain in full, with the rest retrieved from reference TRBV7-2 and TRBJ2-6, is GAGVSQSPSNKVTEKGKDVELRCDPISGHTALYWYRQSLGQGLEFLIYFQGNSAPDKSGLPSDRFSAERTGGSVSTLTIQRTQQEDSAVYLCASSLFPARSLSGANVLTFGAGSRLTVL.

This clone was recorded only once. The V gene is TRBV6-5, the J gene TRBJ2-2, with TRBD2 identical over 7 bases. In germline, CDR1 is MNHEY, CDR2 SVGAGI. Losses at the gene ends were 6 bases for V and 5 bases for J; bases not matched to a gene: 6. This CDR3 is built from 14 residues. The CDR3 nucleotides are TGTGCCAGCAGAGCGGGACTATCGACCGGGGAGCTGTTTTTT. Its protein is CASRAGLSTGELFF.

The chain employs TRBV5-4 and TRBJ2-5; 11 bases are shared with TRBD2. Germline V CDR1 and CDR2: SGHNT, YYREEE (reference sequence). This CDR3 is built from 16 residues. Unmatched junction bases numbered 6, after V lost 1 base and J lost 4 bases. The CDR3 loop reads CASSLYGLAGGETQYF. CDR3 DNA sequence: TGTGCCAGCAGCTTGTATGGGCTAGCGGGGGGAGAGACCCAGTACTTC.

The chain joins TRBV5-6 to TRBJ2-3, with 7 bases fitting TRBD2. The ends lost 6 bases at V and 7 bases at J; junction bases unmatched: 11. The CDR3 is made up of 14 amino acids. Germline V gene data show CDR1 as SGHDT and CDR2 as YYEEEE. The CDR3 DNA reads as TGTGCCAGCATAACGGGACTATCGGTGAATACGCAGTATTTT. The encoded protein is CASITGLSVNTQYF.

The chain couples TRBV5-6 to TRBJ2-2; a possible D gene is TRBD2 (5 bases). CDR3 length equals 15 residues. Germline CDR1 SGHDT, CDR2 YYEEEE. V was trimmed by 4 bases and J by 0 bases, leaving 10 bases between them. The CDR3 sequence is CASSPEATNTGELFF. CDR3 DNA: TGTGCCAGCAGCCCGGAGGCCACGAACACCGGGGAGCTGTTTTTT.

Comments on this clone: The junction shows a germline mismatch at one end, possibly a read error. The chain links TRBV7-8 to TRBJ2-4; 9 nucleotides line up with TRBD1. The length of the CDR3 is 13 residues. The germline V gene has CDR1 SGHVS and CDR2 FQNEAQ. CDR3 sequence: CASSLRDREPRDF. The CDR3, as DNA: TGTGCCAGCAGCTTACGGGACAGGGAGCCTAGGGACTTC.

The genes are TRBV13 and TRBJ1-2; weak D call: TRBD1 (6 bases). The CDR3 has 15 amino acids. Trimming took off 5 bases at V and 3 bases at J, with 16 bases between the two ends. Looked up from germline, CDR1 is PRHDT and CDR2 is FYEKMQ (reference sequence). CDR3 loop: CASSQGYRADYGYTF. The CDR3 region has the DNA TGTGCCAGCAGCCAAGGGTACAGGGCCGACTATGGCTACACCTTC.

V gene TRBV15 combines with J gene TRBJ1-1; a possible D gene is TRBD1 (6 bases). CDR3 length: 15 amino acids. CDR1 is LNHNV and CDR2 is YYDKDF in the germline V gene (reference sequence). V was trimmed by 2 bases and J by 4 bases, leaving 14 bases between them. Here the CDR3 DNA reads TGTGCCACCAGCAGAATAACAGGGTCGTTCACTGAAGCTTTCTTT. This codes for CATSRITGSFTEAFF.

This clone came up many times. CDR3 residues: CASSLLGGIDEQYF. The CDR3 region has the DNA TGCGCCAGCAGCTTACTAGGCGGGATTGACGAGCAGTACTTC. This chain connects TRBV5-1 to TRBJ2-7, with D maybe TRBD2 (6 bases). The CDR3 is made up of 14 amino acids. V was pared by 2 bases and J by 5 bases, with 14 bases between. Per the germline V gene, CDR1 is SGHRS and CDR2 is YFSETQ. The variable domain in full, completed from reference TRBV5-1 and TRBJ2-7, reads KAGVTQTPRYLIKTRGQQVTLSCSPISGHRSVSWYQQTPGQGLQFLFEYFSETQRNKGNFPGRFSGRQFSNSRSEMNVSTLELGDSALYLCASSLLGGIDEQYFGPGTRLTVT.

The chain links TRBV5-1 to TRBJ2-1, with 7 positions matching TRBD2. This CDR3 is 15 amino acids long. Trimming removed 0 bases from V and 6 bases from J; junction bases left unmatched: 6. Germline CDR1 is SGHRS and CDR2 is YFSETQ. Written as DNA, the CDR3 is TGCGCCAGCAGCTTGGAGTCTAGCGGAATCAATGAGCAGTTCTTC. Translated: CASSLESSGINEQFF.

The chain is built from TRBV7-2 and TRBJ1-2, with 8 bases identical to TRBD1. This CDR3 is built from 14 residues. V lost 10 bases and J lost 8; bases outside the gene matches: 15. Germline CDR1 and CDR2: SGHTA and FQGNSA. CDR3 region: CATLPRQGAGGYTF. The CDR3 DNA reads as TGTGCCACCCTCCCGCGGCAGGGGGCGGGCGGCTACACCTTC.

This chain links TRBV3-1 (or the pseudogene TRBV3-2) with TRBJ2-5; TRBD2 matches at 10 bases. Trimming removed 6 bases from V and 5 bases from J; junction bases left unmatched: 6. The CDR3 consists of 14 residues. CDR1 is LGHDT and CDR2 is YNNKEL in the germline V gene (reference sequence). CDR3 loop: CASSASGGGETQYF. The CDR3 DNA reads as TGTGCCAGCAGTGCTAGCGGGGGCGGGGAGACCCAGTACTTC.

The chain is built from TRBV27 and TRBJ1-3; 7 nucleotides line up with TRBD1. The J segment lost 0 bases and the V segment lost 6 bases, leaving 5 bases of the junction unmatched. CDR1 and CDR2 (germline): MNHEY, SMNVEV (reference sequence). CDR3 length equals 15 residues. The chain's CDR3 is CASRGTASSGNTIYF. CDR3 nucleotides: TGTGCCAGCAGAGGGACAGCGAGCTCTGGAAACACCATATATTTT.

V gene TRBV14 combines with J gene TRBJ1-2, with D perhaps matching TRBD1 (6 bases). Trimming left V 0 bases short and J 3 bases short, with 11 bases between. Germline CDR1 is SGHDN and CDR2 is FVKESK. CDR3 size: 15 residues. The CDR3 nucleotides are TGTGCCAGCAGCCAAGATCTAGGACAGTACTATGGCTACACCTTC. It translates to CASSQDLGQYYGYTF. Supplemented by reference TRBV14 and TRBJ1-2, the full variable domain reads EAGVTQFPSHSVIEKGQTVTLRCDPISGHDNLYWYRRVMGKEIKFLLHFVKESKQDESGMPNNRFLAERTGGTYSTLKVQPAELEDSGVYFCASSQDLGQYYGYTFGSGTRLTVV.

This clone was seen only a few times. V and J are TRBV12-3 or TRBV12-4 and TRBJ1-2; D gene unclear. V was cut by 7 bases and J by 0 bases, with 6 bases left in between. The CDR3 has 12 residues. The CDR3 bases are TGTGCCAGCATCCACTCTAACTATGGCTACACCTTC. Protein sequence: CASIHSNYGYTF.

The rearrangement links TRBV7-8 to TRBJ2-3; D is unclear. The V gene lost 1 base and the J gene lost 4 bases, with 9 bases spanning the gap. Germline CDR1 and CDR2: SGHVS and FQNEAQ. There are 14 residues in the CDR3. Here the CDR3 reads CASSLGFQADTQYF. As DNA, the CDR3 is TGTGCCAGCAGCTTAGGGTTCCAGGCAGATACGCAGTATTTT.

The chain recombines TRBV7-2 with TRBJ2-1; 11 bases map to TRBD2. This CDR3 region has 15 residues. With 10 bases clipped from V and 1 base from J, the junction kept 6 bases outside the gene matches. The V gene's germline CDR1 is SGHTA and CDR2 FQGNSA. In DNA form, the CDR3 reads TGTGCCATCCTAGCGGGGGGCCGTTCCTACAATGAGCAGTTCTTC. Protein product: CAILAGGRSYNEQFF.

The V and J genes are TRBV6-6 and TRBJ1-1; D is unclear. Germline lookup yields CDR1 MNHNY and CDR2 SVGAGI (reference sequence). The V and J ends lost 4 bases and 0 bases respectively, with 15 bases between them. This CDR3 has 16 residues. The CDR3 DNA follows: TGTGCCAGCAGTTCTATGGGAGCTTTGATGAACACTGAAGCTTTCTTT. It codes for CASSSMGALMNTEAFF.